The entry that follows covers one T cell receptor (beta chain) sequence. Its antigen is not yet known. No base qualities exist here, and no much larger clone lies one base off it. One collaborating source in Seattle enrolled patients during active infection and followed them longitudinally through the course of disease. The collaborating institutions used their own protocols to collect whole blood in K2EDTA tubes. Collaborator samples were shipped for TCRbeta analysis as frozen whole blood, isolated PBMCs, or DNA extracted from either sample type. These data belong to a study of blood T cell repertoires in COVID-19 (TCRdb year 2020). Concerning the study at large: Samples covering the acute and convalescent phases of COVID-19 were provided by collaborators in the United States, Italy and Spain. The material from the prospective study consisted of cDNA or gDNA derived from T cells, B-cell-depleted T cells, or PBMCs. The dataset comprised deeply sampled blood TCRbeta repertoires from subjects exposed to, actively infected with, or recovered from COVID-19. The repertoires were released in a freely available public database intended as a resource for research on the immune response to SARS-CoV-2. Samples came from the ongoing ImmuneRACE study (first 160 participants) plus 1,254 subjects from 6 global collaborators. Nearly every sample came with metadata listing a de-identified subject ID, COVID-19 status, age in years and sex. Where available, HLA class I and class II types were taken from metadata supplied by the sample provider and were not determined by assay-based typing.

The CDR3 has 14 amino acids, counting the end cysteine and phenylalanine. Only the CDR3 portion is preserved as DNA: 42 bases, with reading frame beginning at the first base. The trim is 0 bases for V and 0 bases for J, with a gap of 6 bases between the germline ends. The germline V gene sets CDR1 to MGHRA and CDR2 to YSYEKL. Study-level results and caveats: The quantity of clinical and demographic metadata differed by source and by participant and was supplied without curation.

The immunoSEQ Assay, a bias-controlled multiplex PCR, was used to amplify TCRbeta CDR3 regions from genomic DNA. In the paper's pipeline: Nucleated cell counts per sample were estimated from amplification of reference gene primers within the assay. To quantify the absolute abundance of each unique TCRbeta CDR3 rearrangement, sequence reads were collapsed and filtered. For each sample, productive Simpson clonality was calculated by taking the square root of Simpson's diversity index across productive rearrangements. TCRdb retrieved this table from immuneACCESS and kept in-frame rearrangements only. Not all clones are present; in checked studies, unresolved V genes account for under half, and no reason is known for the remainder. V and J calls and clone size are copied from that table; D and trimming were computed from the DNA. In this sample the table shows about 62,000 clones, 80% to 90% of which occur a single time. The ten most abundant clones make up over 15% of the sample.

The receptor was derived from a woman aged 60 to 75 with COVID-19, enrolled during active disease. Source material: peripheral blood. The chain couples TRBV4-1 to TRBJ2-7; perhaps TRBD1 is the D gene, with 5 bases matching. The CDR3 corresponds to CASSQDDSSYEQYF. The base sequence is TGCGCCAGCAGCCAAGATGACAGCTCCTACGAGCAGTACTTC.